Shown below are 23 T cell receptor beta chains from a single sample sequenced in a study of regulatory T cells in long-lasting Graves disease. Arm-PCR of CDR3 regions with iRepertoire HTBI primers generated TCR beta libraries. Using its own MiXCR run on the multiplex PCR reads, TCRdb lists one record per CDR3 protein. Here the sample spans under 300,000 distinct CDR3 sequences, about 17% being singletons. The time point was: newly diagnosed GD, antithyroid drugs for less than 3 months. PBMCs were the source of the RNA used for TCR sequencing. Sequenced material: peripheral blood mononuclear cells (PBMCs), taken at new diagnosis, from a patient treated with antithyroid drugs. Receptors originate from a female donor with Graves disease.

This clonotype was recorded at least ten times. The V and J genes are TRBV20-1 and TRBJ2-5; 14 bases are shared with TRBD2. This CDR3 has 18 residues. Looked up from germline, CDR1 is DFQATT and CDR2 is SNEGSKA (reference sequence). The V segment lost 6 bases and the J segment 1 base; nucleotides outside the gene matches: 13. The CDR3 sequence is CSAPGTSGSLPLQETQYF. In DNA form, the CDR3 reads TGCAGTGCCCCCGGGACTAGCGGGAGTTTACCCCTCCAAGAGACCCAGTACTTC.

The chain couples TRBV24-1 to TRBJ2-3; 10 bases align to TRBD2. CDR3 length: 13 residues. Losses at the gene ends were 10 bases for V and 4 bases for J; bases not matched to a gene: 4. Germline assignment: CDR1 KGHDR and CDR2 SFDVKD. CDR3 in DNA: TGTGCCACTAGGAGCGGGAGGGCAGATACGCAGTATTTT. It specifies CATRSGRADTQYF.

In its sample, this clonotype was seen many times. The chain has TRBV19 and TRBJ2-7, with TRBD2 matching 8 bases. The germline V gene encodes CDR1 LNHDA and CDR2 SQIVND (reference sequence). CDR3 length equals 14 residues. J gave up 4 bases and V 3 bases, and 5 bases lay outside the gene matches. The chain's CDR3 is CASSIGAGVYEQYF. The CDR3, as DNA: TGTGCCAGTAGTATTGGAGCGGGAGTTTACGAGCAGTACTTC.

This clonotype has ten or more counts. J is TRBJ2-1 and V is TRBV27; TRBD2 aligns across 7 bases. The CDR3 spans 16 residues. Germline CDR1 and CDR2: MNHEY and SMNVEV (reference sequence). Trimming removed 6 bases from V and 4 bases from J; junction bases left unmatched: 12. The CDR3 bases are TGTGCCAGCAGACGGCCTCGGGCTAGCGGTTACAATGAGCAGTTCTTC. This codes for CASRRPRASGYNEQFF.

There are many counts of this clonotype. The CDR3 region is CASSLGVSSFTDTEAFF. The CDR3 bases are TGTGCCAGCAGTTTAGGGGTGAGTTCATTTACGGACACTGAAGCTTTCTTT. The chain employs TRBV28 and TRBJ1-1, with unresolved D. Trimming shortened V by 2 bases and J by 3 bases, and 19 bases separated the two germline ends. The CDR3 loop spans 17 amino acids. Germline V gene data show CDR1 as MDHEN and CDR2 as SYDVKM.

This clonotype was seen ten or more times. V is TRBV27 and J is TRBJ2-5, with D possibly called TRBD1 or TRBD2 (6 bases each). V was trimmed by 6 bases and J by 2 bases, leaving 19 bases between them. This CDR3 is 16 amino acids long. Germline CDR1 MNHEY, CDR2 SMNVEV (reference sequence). The CDR3 region is CASSPLGGGGQETQYF. In DNA, the CDR3 is TGTGCCAGCAGCCCCCTAGGGGGAGGTGGGCAAGAGACCCAGTACTTC.

This clonotype was detected ten times or more. A much larger clone sits a single nucleotide away, making a read error possible. This chain uses TRBV11-2 with TRBJ1-4, with 7 bases aligning to TRBD1. V lost 5 bases and J lost 3; bases outside the gene matches: 6. The germline gives CDR1 SGHAT, CDR2 FQNNGV. The CDR3 runs 15 residues. The CDR3 DNA reads as TGTGCCAGCAGCCTGGGGACAGCTCCTAATGAAAAACTGTTTTTT. Its protein product is CASSLGTAPNEKLFF. The complete variable domain, with remaining parts taken from reference TRBV11-2 and TRBJ1-4, reads EAGVAQSPRYKIIEKRQSVAFWCNPISGHATLYWYQQILGQGPKLLIQFQNNGVVDDSQLPKDRFSAERLKGVDSTLKIQPAKLEDSAVYLCASSLGTAPNEKLFFGSGTQLSVL.

Regarding this clonotype: This likely came from a read error, as a far larger clone is one base away. The CDR3 ends on some other residue instead of the conserved phenylalanine or tryptophan, so this is likely a read error. The CDR3 DNA reads TGTGCCAGCAGCCTAGGGACAGTCAATGAGCAGTTCTCC. The encoded protein is CASSLGTVNEQFS. The chain has TRBV3-1 and TRBJ2-5; TRBD1 agrees at 7 bases. TRBJ2-1 explains the end of the DNA better; the J call may be wrong. The CDR3 spans 13 residues. Germline-derived CDR1 and CDR2 are LGHDT and YNNKEL (reference sequence).

The V gene is TRBV2, the J gene TRBJ2-7, with 10 bases aligning to TRBD1. CDR3 length: 14 residues. Germline CDR1 reads SNHLY; CDR2 reads FYNNEI. Trimming cost V 3 bases and J 3 bases; bases outside gene matches: 2. CDR3 nucleotide sequence: TGTGCCAGCAGTGATTGGGACAGGGGCTACGAGCAGTACTTC. This sequence encodes CASSDWDRGYEQYF. The complete variable domain, with remaining parts taken from reference TRBV2 and TRBJ2-7, reads EPEVTQTPSHQVTQMGQEVILRCVPISNHLYFYWYRQILGQKVEFLVSFYNNEISEKSEIFDDQFSVERPDGSNFTLKIRSTKLEDSAMYFCASSDWDRGYEQYFGPGTRLTVT.

This clonotype occurred many times. The V call is TRBV12-3 or TRBV12-4, the J call TRBJ1-3, with D perhaps TRBD1 (5 bases). V dropped 1 base and J dropped 5 bases, with 9 bases sitting between them. This CDR3 contains 14 residues. CDR3 sequence reads: CASSLDGGRNTIYF. The CDR3 DNA reads TGTGCCAGCAGTTTAGACGGGGGTAGAAACACCATATATTTT.

This clonotype was picked up many times. The chain uses TRBV20-1 and TRBJ2-1, with 9 bases aligning to TRBD2. This CDR3 has 15 amino acids. The trim removed 6 bases at V and 6 bases at J, leaving 12 bases unmatched. CDR1 DFQATT and CDR2 SNEGSKA come from the germline V gene (reference sequence). CDR3 loop: CSAFSGLAGINEQFF. Written as DNA, the CDR3 is TGCAGTGCCTTTTCCGGGCTAGCGGGGATCAATGAGCAGTTCTTC.

This clonotype was picked up many times. V gene TRBV28 combines with J gene TRBJ2-7, with a weak D call TRBD1 (6 bases). Trimming pared 6 bases from V and 0 bases from J, leaving 15 bases between. The CDR3 loop spans 15 amino acids. Looked up from germline, CDR1 is MDHEN and CDR2 is SYDVKM. This CDR3 is CASRPTGRYSYEQYF. CDR3 DNA sequence: TGTGCCAGCAGACCCACAGGGAGATACTCCTACGAGCAGTACTTC. The full variable domain, with the rest looked up from reference TRBV28 and TRBJ2-7, is DVKVTQSSRYLVKRTGEKVFLECVQDMDHENMFWYRQDPGLGLRLIYFSYDVKMKEKGDIPEGYSVSREKKERFSLILESASTNQTSMYLCASRPTGRYSYEQYFGPGTRLTVT.

This clonotype was seen ten or more times. CDR3 coding DNA: TGTGCCAGCAGTTTTACCACCTCTAGCGGGGGGCAGTTCTTC. Its translation is CASSFTTSSGGQFF. The chain is built from TRBV12-3 or TRBV12-4 and TRBJ2-1; 10 bases line up with TRBD2. Losses at the gene ends were 3 bases for V and 12 bases for J; bases not matched to a gene: 8. The CDR3 covers 14 residues.

Only a few counts were recorded for this clonotype. Here the CDR3 DNA reads TGTGCCAGCAGCTTAGGAGGGATGCGGACCGGGGAGCTGTTTTTT. Residues: CASSLGGMRTGELFF. The chain is built from TRBV7-8 and TRBJ2-2; tentatively, D is TRBD2 (5 bases). The CDR3 has 15 amino acids. V dropped 1 base and J dropped 5 bases, with 11 bases sitting between them. Germline V gives CDR1 SGHVS, CDR2 FQNEAQ.

This clonotype has ten or more counts. The gene calls are TRBV7-9 and TRBJ2-5; D call uncertain. This CDR3 comprises 10 residues. From germline, CDR1 is SEHNR and CDR2 FQNEAQ (reference sequence). The V and J ends lost 8 bases and 5 bases respectively, with 6 bases between them. Here the CDR3 DNA reads TGTGCCAGCGGGAAGGAGACCCAGTACTTC. Amino acids: CASGKETQYF.

To note about this clonotype: This sequence may be a read error, since a much larger clone differs from it by one base. This sequence joins TRBV6-2 or TRBV6-3 and TRBJ2-4, with TRBD2 matching over 9 bases. The CDR3 runs 23 residues. Looked up from germline, CDR1 is MNHEY and CDR2 is SVGEGT. With 5 bases clipped from V and 3 bases from J, the junction kept 29 bases outside the gene matches. CDR3 sequence reads: CASSDRHYSQGLGLAWDKNIQYF. In DNA, the CDR3 is TGTGCCAGCAGTGATAGGCACTATTCACAGGGTCTAGGACTAGCGTGGGACAAAAACATTCAGTACTTC.

This clonotype occurred once. Given the absence of the conserved phenylalanine or tryptophan at the CDR3 end, a read error is likely. The chain combines TRBV7-9 with TRBJ1-3; D may be TRBD1 (5 bases). The CDR3 spans 14 residues. V lost 5 bases, J lost 0 bases, and 8 bases lay in between. Germline lookup yields CDR1 SEHNR and CDR2 FQNEAQ (reference sequence). Here the CDR3 DNA reads TGTGCCAGCAGCAACAGGATCTCTGGAAACACCATATATGTT. Translating it yields CASSNRISGNTIYV.

There are a few counts of this clonotype. This sequence joins TRBV6-5 and TRBJ2-7, with 8 bases lining up with TRBD2. J lost 3 bases, V lost 4 bases, and 5 bases had no gene match. Germline V gene sequence: CDR1 MNHEY, CDR2 SVGAGI. The CDR3 sequence is 14 residues long. CDR3: CASSLRTSSYEQYF. CDR3 nucleotides: TGTGCCAGCAGTTTAAGGACTAGCAGCTACGAGCAGTACTTC.

This clonotype has a handful of counts. A much larger clone is a single base away; this may be a read error. This chain uses TRBV28 with TRBJ2-4; the D call may be TRBD1 or TRBD2 (5 bases each). Trimming took off 2 bases at V and 13 bases at J, with 24 bases between the two ends. CDR3 length: 16 amino acids. Looked up from germline, CDR1 is MDHEN and CDR2 is SYDVKM. CDR3: CASSLNGRLGGEAQYF. The CDR3 DNA follows: TGTGCCAGCAGTTTAAACGGGCGACTTGGGGGAGAGGCCCAGTACTTC.

This clonotype is medium-sized by share. This CDR3 is CASSKTVYSNQPQHF. The CDR3 nucleotides read TGTGCCAGCAGTAAGACAGTTTATAGCAATCAGCCCCAGCATTTT. V is TRBV12-3 or TRBV12-4 and J is TRBJ1-5; possible D gene TRBD1, 5 bases. Trimming shortened V by 5 bases and J by 0 bases, and 11 bases separated the two germline ends. CDR3 size: 15 residues.

This clonotype was seen a few times. The chain combines TRBV13 with TRBJ1-3; the D gene is possibly TRBD1 (6 bases). CDR1 is PRHDT, CDR2 FYEKMQ, per germline (reference sequence). Trimming removed 5 bases at V and 5 bases at J, with 16 bases between. The CDR3 is 15 residues long. The CDR3 here is CASSQGRLGRNTIYF. DNA for the CDR3: TGTGCCAGCAGCCAGGGGCGTCTTGGTCGAAACACCATATATTTT.

This clonotype was counted ten times or more. J is TRBJ2-7 and V is TRBV7-8, with unresolved D. CDR3 size: 12 residues. V shed 2 bases and J shed 4 bases, with 6 bases lying between them. Germline V gives CDR1 SGHVS, CDR2 FQNEAQ. This CDR3 reads CASSLWGYEQYF. In DNA, the CDR3 is TGTGCCAGCAGCTTATGGGGATACGAGCAGTACTTC.

This clonotype was counted at least ten times. The CDR3 sequence: CASSGPGETYEQYF. CDR3 DNA sequence: TGCGCCAGCAGTGGTCCAGGTGAAACCTACGAGCAGTACTTC. The chain has TRBV10-2 and TRBJ2-7, with D hard to call. Germline V gives CDR1 WSHSY, CDR2 SAAADI. V lost 4 bases to trimming and J lost 2 bases, with 12 bases between them. The length of the CDR3 is 14 residues.